This T cell receptor beta chain emerged from a study of blood T cell repertoires in COVID-19. Study context: The samples span acute and convalescent COVID-19 from the United States, Italy and Spain. Sample material is recorded as cDNA or gDNA derived from T cells, B-cell-depleted T cells, or PBMCs.

As handled by the study authors: From reference gene primer amplification, estimates of nucleated cell counts were derived. Some clones are missing from TCRdb's copy, which holds only in-frame ones; the method was immunoSEQ multiplex PCR. The V and J calls and clone size are taken from that table; D and trimming were inferred from the DNA. The sample carries about 190,000 clones, 60% to 85% recorded once. In germline, CDR1 is MDHEN, CDR2 SYDVKM. There are 16 residues in the CDR3. With V trimmed by 4 bases and J by 2 bases, 10 bases remained unmatched. The sequencing sample was made of peripheral blood. V is TRBV28 and J is TRBJ2-7; TRBD2 matches at 8 bases. The TCR sequence derives from a man between 60 and 75 years old with active or convalescent COVID-19. CDR3 in amino acids: CASSSPHAGGPYEQYF. The CDR3 DNA is TGTGCCAGCAGTTCCCCCCATGCGGGAGGACCCTACGAGCAGTACTTC.